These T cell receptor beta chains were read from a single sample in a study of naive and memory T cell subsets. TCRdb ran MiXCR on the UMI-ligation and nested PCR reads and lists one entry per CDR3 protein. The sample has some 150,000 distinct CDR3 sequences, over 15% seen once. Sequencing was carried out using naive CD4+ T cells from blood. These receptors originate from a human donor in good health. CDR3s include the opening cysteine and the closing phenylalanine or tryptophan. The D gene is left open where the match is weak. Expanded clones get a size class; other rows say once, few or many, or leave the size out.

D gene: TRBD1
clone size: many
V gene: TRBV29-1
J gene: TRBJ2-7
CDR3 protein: CSVAGGPSHYEQYF
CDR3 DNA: TGCAGCGTTGCAGGGGGACCGTCCCACTACGAGCAGTACTTC

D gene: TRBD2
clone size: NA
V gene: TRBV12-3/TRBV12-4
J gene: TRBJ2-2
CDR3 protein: CASSLSGGSGELFF
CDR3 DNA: TGTGCCAGCAGTTTATCGGGAGGGTCCGGGGAGCTGTTTTTT

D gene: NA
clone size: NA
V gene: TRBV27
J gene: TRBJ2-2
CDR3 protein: CASSLFSGLDTGELFF
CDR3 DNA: TGTGCCAGCAGTTTATTTTCGGGGCTAGACACCGGGGAGCTGTTTTTT

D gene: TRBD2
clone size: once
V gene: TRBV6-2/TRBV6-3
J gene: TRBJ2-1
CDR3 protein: CASSSLTGTSGYNEQFF
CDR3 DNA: TGTGCCAGCAGTTCACTGACCGGGACTAGCGGTTACAATGAGCAGTTCTTC

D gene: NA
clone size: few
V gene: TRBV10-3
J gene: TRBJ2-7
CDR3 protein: CAISLDPTADEQYF
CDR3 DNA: TGTGCCATCAGCCTAGACCCTACTGCGGACGAGCAGTACTTC

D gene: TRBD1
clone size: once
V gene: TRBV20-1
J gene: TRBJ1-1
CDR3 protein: CSASNRGNTEAFF
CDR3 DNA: TGCAGTGCTAGTAACAGGGGGAACACTGAAGCTTTCTTT

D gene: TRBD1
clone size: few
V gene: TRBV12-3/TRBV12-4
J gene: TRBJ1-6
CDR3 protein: CASSPGGTVFSPLHF
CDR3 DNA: TGTGCCAGCAGCCCGGGGGGGACAGTATTTTCACCCCTCCACTTT

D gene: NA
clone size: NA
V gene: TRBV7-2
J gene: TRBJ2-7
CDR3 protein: CASSLGPGWGSYEQYF
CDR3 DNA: TGTGCCAGCAGCTTAGGCCCCGGGTGGGGCTCCTACGAGCAGTACTTC

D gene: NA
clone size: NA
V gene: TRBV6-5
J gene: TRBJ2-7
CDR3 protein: CASSYSDSRTYEQYF
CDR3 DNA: TGTGCCAGCAGTTACTCGGACAGCCGAACTTACGAGCAGTACTTC

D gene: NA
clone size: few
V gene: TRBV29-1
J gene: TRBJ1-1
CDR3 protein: CSVSGVMNTEAFF
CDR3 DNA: TGCAGCGTAAGTGGGGTAATGAACACTGAAGCTTTCTTT

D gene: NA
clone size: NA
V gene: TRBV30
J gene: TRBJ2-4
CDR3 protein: CAWSGGTGSLQYF
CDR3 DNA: TGTGCCTGGAGTGGGGGAACAGGGAGTCTTCAGTACTTC

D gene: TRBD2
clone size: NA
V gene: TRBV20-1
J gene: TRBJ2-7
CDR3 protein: CSARETPGTSGSREQYF
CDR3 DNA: TGCAGTGCTAGAGAGACCCCCGGGACTAGCGGGAGCCGCGAGCAGTACTTC

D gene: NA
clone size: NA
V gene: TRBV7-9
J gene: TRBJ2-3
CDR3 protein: CASSSGLSTDTQYF
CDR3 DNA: TGTGCCAGCAGCTCGGGACTGAGCACAGATACGCAGTATTTT

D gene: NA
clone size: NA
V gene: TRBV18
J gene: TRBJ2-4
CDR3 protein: CASSPPATSDIQYF
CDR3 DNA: TGTGCCAGCTCACCACCCGCTACCTCGGACATTCAGTACTTC

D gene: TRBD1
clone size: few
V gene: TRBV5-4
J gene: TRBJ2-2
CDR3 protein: CASRSKGGVGTGELFF
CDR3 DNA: TGTGCCAGCCGATCGAAAGGGGGCGTCGGCACCGGGGAGCTGTTTTTT

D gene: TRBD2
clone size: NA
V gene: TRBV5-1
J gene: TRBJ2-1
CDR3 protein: CASSPGSGTPSYNEQFF
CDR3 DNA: TGCGCCAGCAGTCCGGGGAGCGGGACGCCCTCCTACAATGAGCAGTTCTTC

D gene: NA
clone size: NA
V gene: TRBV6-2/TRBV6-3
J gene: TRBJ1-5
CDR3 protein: CASRPHDRRGNQPQHF
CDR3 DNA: TGTGCCAGCAGGCCCCATGACAGGCGGGGCAATCAGCCCCAGCATTTT

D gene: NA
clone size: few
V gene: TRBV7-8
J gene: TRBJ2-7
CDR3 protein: CASSLQSWGLAGHEQYF
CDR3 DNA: TGTGCCAGCAGCCTCCAATCCTGGGGGCTAGCTGGCCACGAGCAGTACTTC

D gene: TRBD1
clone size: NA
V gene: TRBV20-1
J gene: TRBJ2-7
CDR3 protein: CSVTRTGPYEQYF
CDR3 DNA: TGCAGTGTTACCCGGACAGGGCCTTACGAGCAGTACTTC

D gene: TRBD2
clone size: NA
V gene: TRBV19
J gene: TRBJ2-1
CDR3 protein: CASSIGGLAVYNEQFF
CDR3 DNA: TGTGCCAGTAGTATTGGGGGACTAGCGGTTTACAATGAGCAGTTCTTC

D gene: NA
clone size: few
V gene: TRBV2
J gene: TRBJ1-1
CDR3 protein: CASSAGAADTEAFF
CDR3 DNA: TGTGCCAGCAGTGCGGGGGCTGCGGACACTGAAGCTTTCTTT

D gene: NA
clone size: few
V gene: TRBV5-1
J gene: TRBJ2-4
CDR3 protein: CASSPRGGQIAKNIQYF
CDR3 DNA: TGCGCCAGCAGCCCTCGGGGAGGTCAAATAGCCAAAAACATTCAGTACTTC

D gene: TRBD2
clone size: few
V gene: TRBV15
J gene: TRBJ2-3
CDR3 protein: CATSPEGLAGWTDTQYF
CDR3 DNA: TGTGCCACCAGCCCCGAGGGACTAGCGGGGTGGACAGATACGCAGTATTTT

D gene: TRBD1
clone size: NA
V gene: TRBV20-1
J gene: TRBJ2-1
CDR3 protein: CSARTGGSDEQFF
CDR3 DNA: TGCAGTGCACGGACAGGGGGCAGCGATGAGCAGTTCTTC

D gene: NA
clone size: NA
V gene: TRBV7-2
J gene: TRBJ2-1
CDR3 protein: CASRHGPGVGYNEQFF
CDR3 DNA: TGTGCCAGCAGACACGGCCCGGGAGTTGGGTACAATGAGCAGTTCTTC

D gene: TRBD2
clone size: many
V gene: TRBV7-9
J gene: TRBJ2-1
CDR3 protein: CASSLALAGDGHEQFF
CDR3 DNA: TGTGCCAGCAGCTTAGCGCTAGCGGGAGATGGCCATGAGCAGTTCTTC

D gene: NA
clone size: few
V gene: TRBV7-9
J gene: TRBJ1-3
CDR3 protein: CASSAQGNTIYF
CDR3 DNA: TGTGCCAGCAGCGCGCAGGGAAACACCATATATTTT

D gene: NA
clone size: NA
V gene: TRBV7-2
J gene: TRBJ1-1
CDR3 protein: CASSKHNLGTEAFF
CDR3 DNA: TGTGCCAGCAGCAAACACAACCTAGGTACTGAAGCTTTCTTT

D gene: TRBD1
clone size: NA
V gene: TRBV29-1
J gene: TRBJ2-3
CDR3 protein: CSVDTGTGRTDTQYF
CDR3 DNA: TGCAGCGTTGACACAGGGACAGGGCGCACAGATACGCAGTATTTT

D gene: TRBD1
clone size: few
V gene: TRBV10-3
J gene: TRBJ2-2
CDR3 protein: CAISEAYRGPVTGELFF
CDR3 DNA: TGTGCCATCAGTGAGGCCTACAGGGGACCCGTCACCGGGGAGCTGTTTTTT

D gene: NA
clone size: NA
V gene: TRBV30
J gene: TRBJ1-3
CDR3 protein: CAWSVRVGAGNTIYF
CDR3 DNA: TGTGCCTGGAGCGTCCGGGTTGGAGCTGGAAACACCATATATTTT

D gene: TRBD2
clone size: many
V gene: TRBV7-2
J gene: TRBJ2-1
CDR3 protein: CASSRLAGGLNEQFF
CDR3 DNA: TGTGCCAGCAGCCGACTAGCGGGAGGACTCAATGAGCAGTTCTTC

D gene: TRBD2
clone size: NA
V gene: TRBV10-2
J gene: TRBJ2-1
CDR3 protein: CASSGTSGTWRFF
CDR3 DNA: TGCGCCAGCAGCGGGACTAGCGGGACCTGGCGGTTCTTC

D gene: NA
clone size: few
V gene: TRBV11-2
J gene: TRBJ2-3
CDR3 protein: CASSWTPLPTDTQYF
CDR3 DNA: TGTGCCAGCAGCTGGACTCCTTTACCCACAGATACGCAGTATTTT

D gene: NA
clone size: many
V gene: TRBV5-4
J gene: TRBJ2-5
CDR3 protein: CASGPGTKETQYF
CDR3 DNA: TGTGCCAGCGGCCCCGGGACGAAAGAGACCCAGTACTTC

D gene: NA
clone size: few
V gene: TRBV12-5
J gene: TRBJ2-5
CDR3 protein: CASGPYGLGPDQYF
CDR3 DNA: TGTGCTAGTGGCCCTTATGGCTTGGGTCCCGACCAGTACTTC

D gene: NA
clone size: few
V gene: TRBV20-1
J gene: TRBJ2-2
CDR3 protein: CSARGSGRYTGELFF
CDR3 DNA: TGCAGTGCTAGAGGGTCAGGTCGTTACACCGGGGAGCTGTTTTTT

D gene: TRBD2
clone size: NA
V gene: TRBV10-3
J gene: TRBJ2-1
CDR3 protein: CAISERGGLAKLYNEQFF
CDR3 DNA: TGTGCCATCAGTGAGCGAGGGGGACTAGCGAAACTCTACAATGAGCAGTTCTTC

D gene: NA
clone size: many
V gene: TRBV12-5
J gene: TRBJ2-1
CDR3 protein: CASGLVRISPHNEQFF
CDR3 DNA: TGTGCTAGTGGTTTGGTACGGATATCCCCTCACAATGAGCAGTTCTTC

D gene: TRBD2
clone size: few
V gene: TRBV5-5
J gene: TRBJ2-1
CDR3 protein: CASTLGGSFYNEQFF
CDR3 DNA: TGTGCCAGCACCTTGGGGGGGTCCTTCTACAATGAGCAGTTCTTC

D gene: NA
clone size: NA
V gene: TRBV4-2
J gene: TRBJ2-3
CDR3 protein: CASSQDLPGRTDTQYF
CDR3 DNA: TGTGCCAGCAGCCAAGATCTTCCGGGGCGCACAGATACGCAGTATTTT

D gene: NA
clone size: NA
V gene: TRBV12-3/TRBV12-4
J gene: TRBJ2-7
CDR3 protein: CASSLTSGEQYF
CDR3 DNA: TGTGCCAGCAGTCTCACCTCGGGAGAGCAGTACTTC

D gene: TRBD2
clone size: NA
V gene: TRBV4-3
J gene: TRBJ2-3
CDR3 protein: CASSQDIAGGSDTQYF
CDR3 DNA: TGCGCCAGCAGCCAAGACATAGCGGGAGGGTCAGATACGCAGTATTTT